One and the same sample provided the 6 T cell receptor beta chains below, sequenced in a study of T cell responses to AZD1222 COVID-19 vaccine. Assay used: immunoSEQ multiplex PCR; TCRdb lists only in-frame clones, some missing. This sample carries about 130,000 clones, approximately 80% of them seen once, and the ten largest clones take 4.1%. The source material was peripheral blood, sampled on day 0 of AZD1222 vaccination. These receptors all stem from an adult in good health.

The rearrangement uses TRBV9 and TRBJ2-1; 8 bases are shared with TRBD1. The junction had 12 bases not matched to a gene; V was cut back by 4 bases and J by 3 bases. The CDR3 runs 17 residues. Germline V CDR1 and CDR2: SGDLS, YYNGEE. The CDR3 DNA reads as TGTGCCAGCAGCCTACGAGCAGGGGGCGTCAGCTACAATGAGCAGTTCTTC. Translating gives CASSLRAGGVSYNEQFF.

With regard to this clone: This CDR3 is also generated by other DNA sequences in the sample. This chain uses TRBV27 with TRBJ2-7, with 7 nucleotides matching TRBD1. The V gene's germline CDR1 is MNHEY and CDR2 SMNVEV (reference sequence). The CDR3 contains 13 residues. With 2 bases clipped from V and 2 bases from J, the junction kept 0 bases outside the gene matches. For the CDR3, the DNA is TGTGCCAGCAGTTTACAGGGGGCCTACGAGCAGTACTTC. It yields the protein CASSLQGAYEQYF.

V usage is TRBV4-1 and J usage is TRBJ2-3; 8 bases are shared with TRBD2. From germline, CDR1 is MGHRA and CDR2 YSYEKL. The CDR3 consists of 17 residues. V gave up 0 bases and J gave up 2 bases; unmatched junction bases: 7. CDR3 in amino acids: CASSQEKRGGPTDTQYF. The CDR3 DNA reads TGCGCCAGCAGCCAAGAAAAACGGGGGGGCCCCACAGATACGCAGTATTTT.

This chain links TRBV28 with TRBJ1-6; the D is unclear. CDR3 size: 15 residues. With 10 bases removed from V and 4 bases from J, the gap between germline ends came to 17 bases. Germline CDR1 MDHEN, CDR2 SYDVKM. DNA of the CDR3: TGTGCCACCGGGGTTAGGGTCTGGTATAATTCACCCCTCCACTTT. Protein sequence: CATGVRVWYNSPLHF.

The chain has TRBV5-1 and TRBJ1-1, with D possibly TRBD1 on 6 matching bases. Between the trimmed V and J ends, which lost 0 bases and 0 bases, there was a span of 18 bases. Per germline, CDR1 SGHRS and CDR2 YFSETQ. The CDR3 consists of 18 residues. DNA of the CDR3: TGCGCCAGCAGCTTGGGTTTGACAGGATCGGTAATGAACACTGAAGCTTTCTTT. Translated, it gives CASSLGLTGSVMNTEAFF.

The gene calls are TRBV3-1 (or the pseudogene TRBV3-2) and TRBJ2-1, with 7 bases that match TRBD1. Germline V CDR1 and CDR2: LGHDT, YNNKEL (reference sequence). V dropped 4 bases and J dropped 6; count of bases not matched to a gene: 9. The CDR3 runs to 15 residues. The CDR3 coding sequence is TGTGCCAGCAGCCCCCCGGGACAGATTTCCAATGAGCAGTTCTTC. The encoded protein is CASSPPGQISNEQFF.